One and the same sample provided the 4 T cell receptor beta chains below, sequenced in a study of cytotoxic CD8 clonotypes in ibrutinib-treated CLL. Measured with immunoSEQ multiplex PCR; TCRdb has only the in-frame clones, and not every one. This sample has 130,000 to 150,000 clones, with around three quarters found just once. The specimen comprised PBMCs, sampled after 12 months of ibrutinib treatment. These receptor sequences come from a human donor with chronic lymphocytic leukemia.

The V call is TRBV9, the J call TRBJ1-3, with D possibly TRBD1 on 6 matching bases. The CDR3 runs to 19 residues. Looked up from germline, CDR1 is SGDLS and CDR2 is YYNGEE. Trimming removed 3 bases at V and 0 bases at J, with 22 bases between. The CDR3 sequence is CASSDTPGHQRISGNTIYF. The CDR3 nucleotides are TGTGCCAGCAGCGATACTCCGGGACACCAACGGATCTCTGGAAACACCATATATTTT.

The CDR3, as DNA: TGCGCCAGCAGCCAAGGCCCTAGCGAAGAGACCCAGTACTTC. Its protein is CASSQGPSEETQYF. The rearrangement joins TRBV4-1 to TRBJ2-5, with D possibly being TRBD2 (6 bases). Trimming removed 1 base from V and 3 bases from J, with 9 bases in between. Per the germline V gene, CDR1 is MGHRA and CDR2 is YSYEKL. The CDR3 covers 14 residues.

The chain joins TRBV10-2 to TRBJ1-2; 10 bases are shared with TRBD1. V shed 7 bases, J shed 2 bases, and the junction held 7 bases outside the gene matches. Germline V lookup: CDR1 WSHSY, CDR2 SAAADI. The CDR3 extends over 15 amino acids. CDR3 sequence: CASKTGTGENYGYTF. As DNA, the CDR3 is TGCGCCAGCAAGACCGGGACAGGGGAAAACTATGGCTACACCTTC.

The chain couples TRBV19 to TRBJ2-7, with 9 bases lining up with TRBD2. The CDR3 has 15 residues. Germline V gene sequence: CDR1 LNHDA, CDR2 SQIVND (reference sequence). V dropped 6 bases and J dropped 1; count of bases not matched to a gene: 7. Here the CDR3 reads CASRSLAGVSYEQYF. CDR3 sequence (DNA): TGTGCCAGTAGGTCCTTAGCGGGAGTATCCTACGAGCAGTACTTC.